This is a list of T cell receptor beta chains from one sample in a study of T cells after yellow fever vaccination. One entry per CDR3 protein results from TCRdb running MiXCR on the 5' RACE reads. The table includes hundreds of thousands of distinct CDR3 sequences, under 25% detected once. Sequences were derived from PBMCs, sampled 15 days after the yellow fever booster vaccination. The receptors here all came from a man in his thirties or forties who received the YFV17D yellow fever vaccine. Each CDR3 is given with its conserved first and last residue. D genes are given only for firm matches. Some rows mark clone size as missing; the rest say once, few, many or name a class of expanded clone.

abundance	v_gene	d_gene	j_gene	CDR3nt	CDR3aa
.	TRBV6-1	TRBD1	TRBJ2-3	TGTGCCAGCAGCGACAGGGTTCTAGATACGCAGTATTTT	CASSDRVLDTQYF
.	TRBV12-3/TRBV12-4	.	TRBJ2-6	TGTGCCAGCAGTAGAGGGACTGCTGGGGCCAACGTCCTGACTTTC	CASSRGTAGANVLTF
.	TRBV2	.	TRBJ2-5	TGTGCCAGCAGTGAATACGTGGGGAGGGAGACCCAGTACTTC	CASSEYVGRETQYF
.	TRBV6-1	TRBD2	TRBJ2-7	TGTGCGGCGGTAGCGGGAGTGCACGAGCAGTACTTC	CAAVAGVHEQYF
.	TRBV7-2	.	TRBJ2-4	TGTGCCAGCAGCTTAGTGGCGGGGACTGGGAACATTCAGTACTTC	CASSLVAGTGNIQYF
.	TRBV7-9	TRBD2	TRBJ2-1	TGTGCCAGCAGCTTAAAGTGGGAGGGGTCCTACAATGAGCAGTTCTTC	CASSLKWEGSYNEQFF
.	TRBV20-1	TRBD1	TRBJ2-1	TGCAGTGCTAGGTCCGGGACAGAAGCCTACAATGAGCAGTTCTTC	CSARSGTEAYNEQFF
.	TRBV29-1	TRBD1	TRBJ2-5	TGCAGCGTGGCAGGACAGGGTGGAGAGACCCAGTACTTC	CSVAGQGGETQYF
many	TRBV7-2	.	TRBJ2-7	TGTGCCAGCAGCCCAGGGTTGAGCTTGTCCTACGAGCAGTACTTC	CASSPGLSLSYEQYF
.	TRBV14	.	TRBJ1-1	TGTGCCAGCAGCCACGGGGACGAGTCCAACACTGAAGCTTTCTTT	CASSHGDESNTEAFF
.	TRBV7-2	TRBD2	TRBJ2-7	TGTGCCAGCAGCTTATCACTCGGACTAGCGGGAGCGGGTGAGCAGTACTTC	CASSLSLGLAGAGEQYF
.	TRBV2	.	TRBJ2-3	TGTGCCAGCAGGGAAGACTTCTATACGCAGTATTTT	CASREDFYTQYF
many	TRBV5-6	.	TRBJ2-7	TGTGCCAGCAGCCTCATCGGGGCTGGATACGAGCAGTACTTC	CASSLIGAGYEQYF
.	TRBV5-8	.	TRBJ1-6	TGTGCCAGCAGCTTGAAGGTCGCGGGGAATTCACCCCTCCACTTT	CASSLKVAGNSPLHF
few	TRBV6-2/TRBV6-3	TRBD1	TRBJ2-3	TGTGCCAGCAGTACTCGACAGGGGGGATCCTCTAGCACAGATACGCAGTATTTT	CASSTRQGGSSSTDTQYF
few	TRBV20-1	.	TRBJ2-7	TGCAGTGCTACCCGCGAAGGGAGAATCTACGAGCAGTACTTC	CSATREGRIYEQYF
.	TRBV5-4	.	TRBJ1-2	TGTGCCAGCAGCTTGGAGCTGGGAGACTATGGCTACACCTTC	CASSLELGDYGYTF
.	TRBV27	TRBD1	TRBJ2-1	TGTGCCAGCAGTTTACTCGGACAGGGGCTACATGAGCAGTTCTTC	CASSLLGQGLHEQFF
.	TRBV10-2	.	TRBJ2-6	TGCGCCAGCAGTGAGACCATCTTGGGTGCCAACGTCCTGACTTTC	CASSETILGANVLTF
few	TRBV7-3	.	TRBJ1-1	TGTGCCAGCAGCTTAGGCAGGGGAGCTGAAGCTTTCTTT	CASSLGRGAEAFF
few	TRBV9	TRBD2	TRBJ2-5	TGTGCCAGCAGCGTAGATGGGAGGGGAGAGACCCAGTACTTC	CASSVDGRGETQYF
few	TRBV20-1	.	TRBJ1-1	TGCAGTGCTATACTGATGAACACTGAAGCTTTCTTT	CSAILMNTEAFF
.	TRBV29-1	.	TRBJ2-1	TGCAGCGTAACGACAGTAGGGGATGAGCAGTTCTTC	CSVTTVGDEQFF
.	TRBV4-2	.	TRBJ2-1	TGTGCCAGCAGCCAAGATAAGACTCTCAATGACGGGCAGTTCTTC	CASSQDKTLNDGQFF
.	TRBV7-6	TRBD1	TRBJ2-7	TGTGCCAGCAGCTTAGGGGACAGGGGTCGTGAGCAGTACTTC	CASSLGDRGREQYF
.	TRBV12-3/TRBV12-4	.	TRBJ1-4	TGTGCCAGCAGTTTGTGGGAAAAACTGTTTTTT	CASSLWEKLFF
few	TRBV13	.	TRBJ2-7	TGTGCCAGCAGCTTAGGGGAGAAACAGTACTTC	CASSLGEKQYF
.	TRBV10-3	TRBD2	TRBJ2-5	TGTGCCATCAGCCCGACTAGCCTCCAAGAGACCCAGTACTTC	CAISPTSLQETQYF
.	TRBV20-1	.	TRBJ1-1	TGCAGTGCCGCGTCGGGGGGCGCGAACACTGAAGCTTTCTTT	CSAASGGANTEAFF
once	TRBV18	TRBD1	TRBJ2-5	TGTGCCAGCTCACAACGGACAGGCCTTACTCAAGAGACCCAGTACTTC	CASSQRTGLTQETQYF
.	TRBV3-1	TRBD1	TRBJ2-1	TGTGCCAGCAGCGACAGGGGAGCAGTCTACAATGAGCAGTTCTTC	CASSDRGAVYNEQFF
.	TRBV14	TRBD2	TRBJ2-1	TGTGCCAGCAGCCACATCTCCCAACTAGCGGGAGTCTCCTACAATGAGCAGTTCTTC	CASSHISQLAGVSYNEQFF
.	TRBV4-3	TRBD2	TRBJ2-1	TGCGCCAGCAGCCAGCTCGGGAGGTCCAATGAGCAGTTCTTC	CASSQLGRSNEQFF
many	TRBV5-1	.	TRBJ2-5	TGCGCCAGCAGCCCGACAGTCCAAGAGACCCAGTACTTC	CASSPTVQETQYF
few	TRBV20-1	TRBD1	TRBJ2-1	TGCAGTGCCAGGACAGGGCATAATGAGCAGTTCTTC	CSARTGHNEQFF
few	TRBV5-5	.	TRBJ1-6	TGTGCCAGCAGCTTGCATCGACAGGAGAATTCACCCCTCCACTTT	CASSLHRQENSPLHF
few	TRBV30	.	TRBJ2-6	TGTGCCTGGAGTGTACCGGGGAGCGGGGCCAACGTCCTGACTTTC	CAWSVPGSGANVLTF
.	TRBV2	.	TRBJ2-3	TGTGCCAGTGTGGGTAACACAGATACGCAGTATTTT	CASVGNTDTQYF
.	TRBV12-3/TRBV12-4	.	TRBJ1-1	TGTGCCAGCAGTTTTTCGGGGGGAGCTTTCTTT	CASSFSGGAFF
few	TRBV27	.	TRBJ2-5	TGTGCCAGCAGTTTTGGGGGGCGGGTTGGCGAGACCCAGTACTTC	CASSFGGRVGETQYF
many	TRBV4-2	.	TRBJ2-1	TGTGCCAGCAGCGTGCCGGGACTTTACAATGAGCAGTTCTTC	CASSVPGLYNEQFF
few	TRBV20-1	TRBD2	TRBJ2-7	TGCAGTGCTAGAGGGCGACTAGCGTCCTACGAGCAGTACTTC	CSARGRLASYEQYF
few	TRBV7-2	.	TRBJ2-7	TGTGCCAGCAGCTCTAGCGACGCCTACGAGCAGTACTTC	CASSSSDAYEQYF
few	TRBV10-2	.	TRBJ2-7	TGCGCCAGCAGTGAGTCCGCCGGCCTTTGGTCCTACGAGCAGTACTTC	CASSESAGLWSYEQYF
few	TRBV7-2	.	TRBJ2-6	TGTGCCAGCAGCTTAGGGGGGTGGCGATCTGGGGCCAACGTCCTGACTTTC	CASSLGGWRSGANVLTF
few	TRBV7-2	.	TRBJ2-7	TGTGCCAGCAGCTTAGACTTGAGTTCCTACGAGCAGTACTTC	CASSLDLSSYEQYF
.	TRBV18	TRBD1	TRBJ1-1	TGTGCCAGCTCACGAACTACACCTACAGGGGGCACTGAAGCTTTCTTT	CASSRTTPTGGTEAFF
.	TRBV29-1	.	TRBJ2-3	TGCAGCGTTGAAGATCCTAGCACCACCACAGATACGCAGTATTTT	CSVEDPSTTTDTQYF
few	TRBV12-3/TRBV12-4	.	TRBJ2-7	TGTGCCAGCAGTTTGGGCCCCCCGGGGCAGTACTTC	CASSLGPPGQYF
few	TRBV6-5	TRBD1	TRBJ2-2	TGTGCCAGCAGTTACTTAGGGACAGGGAACACCGGGGAGCTGTTTTTT	CASSYLGTGNTGELFF
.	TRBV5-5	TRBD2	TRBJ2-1	TGTGCCAGCAGCTATGGACTAGCGGGGCTCCTAAATGAGCAGTTCTTC	CASSYGLAGLLNEQFF
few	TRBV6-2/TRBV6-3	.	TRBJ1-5	TGTGCCAGCAGTTACTGGGGCAATCAGCCCCAGCATTTT	CASSYWGNQPQHF
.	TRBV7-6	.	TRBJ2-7	TGTGCCAGCAGCACCCCCAGGGGTTCGTCCTACGAGCAGTACTTC	CASSTPRGSSYEQYF